This T cell receptor (beta chain) is drawn from a study of CD8+CD57+ T cells in acquired aplastic anemia. Profiles of TCR beta VDJ and CDR3 were generated from a genomic DNA template. TCRdb re-called the reads with MiXCR, one entry per CDR3 protein. The sample contains 200,000 or so distinct CDR3 sequences, around 65% of which appear only once. The CDR3 runs 15 residues. Germline V CDR1 and CDR2: SGHVS, FQNEAQ. Trimming removed 1 base at V and 8 bases at J, with 17 bases between. The V and J genes are TRBV7-8 and TRBJ1-2, with a tentative D call TRBD1 (5 bases). The sequence was obtained from a human donor with severe aplastic anemia or a healthy control (not recorded which). The sequencing input was sorted CD4+, CD8+, or CD8+CD57+ T cells (not recorded which) from PBMCs. CDR3 region: CASSLEDRTLQGYTF. For the CDR3, the DNA is TGTGCCAGCAGCTTAGAAGACAGAACGCTGCAGGGCTACACCTTC.